This T cell receptor (beta chain) originates from a study of blood T cell repertoires in COVID-19. Overall study context: There were acute and convalescent COVID-19 samples, and they came from the United States, Italy and Spain. The analysed material was cDNA or gDNA that came from T cells, B-cell-depleted T cells, or PBMCs.

From germline, CDR1 is KGHSH and CDR2 LQKENI. The CDR3 runs to 14 residues. V shed 6 bases and J shed 3 bases, with 12 bases lying between them. Per the authors' pipeline: Reference gene primer amplification yielded estimated nucleated cell counts. Clones were read by immunoSEQ multiplex PCR, and TCRdb kept only the in-frame ones, dropping some. From that table come the V and J calls and clone size; the DNA was used to work out D and trimming. The sample holds over 35,000 clones, about four fifths seen once. This sequence was found in a man in his forties or fifties with active or convalescent COVID-19. The V call is TRBV18, the J call TRBJ1-5; tentative D call: TRBD1 (5 bases). Material for sequencing was peripheral blood. CDR3 sequence reads: CASSSGGTNQPQHF. In nucleotides, the CDR3 is TGTGCCAGCTCGAGCGGGGGGACCAATCAGCCCCAGCATTTT.